This T cell receptor (beta chain) was profiled in a study of Tregs in tolerant kidney transplant recipients. Germline-derived CDR1 and CDR2 are LNHNV and YYDKDF (reference sequence). The CDR3 loop spans 15 amino acids. V lost 1 base and J 0 bases, leaving 8 bases between the germline ends. The table came from immunoSEQ multiplex PCR; TCRdb's copy has only in-frame clones and leaves some out. The data contain 3,000 to 5,000 clones, approximately 85% of them singletons. The sequenced sample was Tregs from blood, obtained before the transplant. The receptor's source is a human donor who received a combined kidney and bone marrow transplant. The chain joins TRBV15 to TRBJ2-3; D possibly corresponds to TRBD2 (6 bases). CDR3 loop: CATSRVGRSTDTQYF. CDR3 coding DNA: TGTGCCACCAGCAGAGTCGGGAGAAGCACAGATACGCAGTATTTT.